This T cell receptor beta chain originates from a study of cytomegalovirus exposure and HLA in healthy donors. Study overall: The 95 to 150 validation repertoires used a platform that matched the one used for the approximately 700 first-cohort repertoires, as a later analysis reported.

The table came from immunoSEQ multiplex PCR; TCRdb's copy has only in-frame clones and leaves some out. Counted here are about 160,000 clones, 88% occurring once; the ten biggest clones make up approximately 3%. With regard to this clone: Its antigen remains unidentified.

Study outcomes and limitations: Diagnosis of cytomegalovirus status made by the classifier reportedly showed high specificity and sensitivity.

The origin of this receptor is a man aged 18 to 30 in good health and CMV-seronegative. The sample consisted of PBMCs.

CDR3 loop: CASRPQGKETQYF. The CDR3 region has the DNA TGTGCCAGCAGACCACAGGGGAAAGAGACCCAGTACTTC. The V and J genes are TRBV28 and TRBJ2-5, with 7 bases lining up with TRBD1. The CDR3 contains 13 residues. Germline V gene data show CDR1 as MDHEN and CDR2 as SYDVKM. V gave up 6 bases and J gave up 3 bases; unmatched junction bases: 4. Combining the CDR3 with reference TRBV28 and TRBJ2-5 gives the whole variable domain DVKVTQSSRYLVKRTGEKVFLECVQDMDHENMFWYRQDPGLGLRLIYFSYDVKMKEKGDIPEGYSVSREKKERFSLILESASTNQTSMYLCASRPQGKETQYFGPGTRLLVL.